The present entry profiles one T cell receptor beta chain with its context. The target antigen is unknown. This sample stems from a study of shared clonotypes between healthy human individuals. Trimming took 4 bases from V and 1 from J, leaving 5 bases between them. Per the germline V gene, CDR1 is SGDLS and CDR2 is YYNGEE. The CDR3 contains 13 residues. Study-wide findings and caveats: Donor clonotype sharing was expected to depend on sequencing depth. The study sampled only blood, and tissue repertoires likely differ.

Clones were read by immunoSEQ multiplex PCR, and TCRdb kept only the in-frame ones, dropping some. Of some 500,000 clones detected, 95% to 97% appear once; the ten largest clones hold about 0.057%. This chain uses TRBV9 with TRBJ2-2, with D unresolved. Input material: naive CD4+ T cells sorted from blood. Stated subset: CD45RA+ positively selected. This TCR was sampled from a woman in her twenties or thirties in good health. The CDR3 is CASSNKNTGELFF. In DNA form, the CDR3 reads TGTGCCAGCAGCAACAAGAACACCGGGGAGCTGTTTTTT. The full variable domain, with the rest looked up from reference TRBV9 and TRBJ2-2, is DSGVTQTPKHLITATGQRVTLRCSPRSGDLSVYWYQQSLDQGLQFLIQYYNGEERAKGNILERFSAQQFPDLHSELNLSSLELGDSALYFCASSNKNTGELFFGEGSRLTVL.